Reported below is one TCR beta chain. Germline lookup yields CDR1 LNHDA and CDR2 SQIVND (reference sequence). Trimming left V 3 bases short and J 3 bases short, with 14 bases between. The CDR3 covers 15 residues. The data were obtained in a study of shared clonotypes between healthy human individuals. The protocol was immunoSEQ multiplex PCR, while the TCRdb copy is restricted to in-frame clones and leaves out a portion. The table records approximately 2.5 million clones, 93% of them present only once. The specimen sequenced was naive CD4+ T cells from PBMCs. Subset: CD45RA+ positively selected. The chain couples TRBV19 to TRBJ1-2; perhaps TRBD1 as D (5 bases). The receptor's source is a man younger than 30 in good health. Some clones in this sample may be carry-over from other donors' samples. As DNA, the CDR3 is TGTGCCAGTAGTATCCCCCCTTTCAGGGACTATGGCTACACCTTC. Residues: CASSIPPFRDYGYTF.